This T cell receptor beta chain comes out of a study of T-cell reconstitution after alpha-beta-depleted transplantation in children. Study-level results: One year post-transplant, T-cell counts and diversity were largely derived from T cells produced anew. Elevated TCRbeta diversity at day 60 was traced, in some patients, to surviving recipient T cells and thymic progenitors. The origin of alpha-beta T cells about two months after transplant was reportedly several hundred expanded graft clones.

The CDR3 runs 14 residues. Germline trimming cut 6 bases from V and 9 bases from J; bases unmatched to any gene: 13. TCRbeta library preparation incorporated unique molecular identifiers. TCRdb reprocessed the PCR reads via MiXCR and lists one record per CDR3 protein. The data contain about 200,000 distinct CDR3 sequences, roughly 7% of them singletons. The table lists this clonotype with many counts. As yet, its antigen is unknown. Sample: PBMCs, taken before TCRalphabeta/CD19-depleted stem cell transplant. This TCR came from a boy aged 2 to 10 with acute lymphoblastic leukemia, due to receive a stem cell transplant. This chain uses TRBV12-3 or TRBV12-4 with TRBJ2-5, with 7 bases matching TRBD1. The CDR3 spells CASRWDSNINPQYF. DNA of the CDR3: TGTGCCAGCAGATGGGACAGCAATATTAACCCCCAGTACTTC.